The rows below give T cell receptor beta chains drawn from one sample of a study of human T cells and chemical hapten exposure. TCRdb reanalysed the RACE reads using MiXCR and keeps one entry per CDR3 protein. The data hold 80,000 to 100,000 distinct CDR3 sequences, with around 25% observed a single time. Sequencing was performed on whole blood, taken in connection with sensitization to the hapten diphenylcyclopropenone (DPC). The receptor source for this set is a man aged 40-49 years with alopecia areata. Some clones in this sample may be carry-over from other donors' samples. Both conserved end residues are part of each CDR3. D genes are given only for firm matches. The size field is filled for only some rows; it gives once, few, many or a size class.

d_call clone_size j_call v_call cdr3_nt cdr3_aa
- - TRBJ2-6 TRBV4-1 TGCGCCAGCAGCCAAGGTCCAGGGGTCGGGGCCAACGTCCTGACTTTC CASSQGPGVGANVLTF
- few TRBJ2-1 TRBV7-2 TGTGCCAGCAGCTTAGAGAATGAGCAGTTCTTC CASSLENEQFF
TRBD2 many TRBJ2-3 TRBV7-9 TGTGCCAGCAGCCCATCTGGGACTAGCGGCTTAACGGATACGCAGTATTTT CASSPSGTSGLTDTQYF
TRBD2 few TRBJ2-3 TRBV7-2 TGTGCCAGCAGCTTCGGGACTAGCGTGGATACGCAGTATTTT CASSFGTSVDTQYF
- few TRBJ2-7 TRBV30 TGTGCCTGGGAATCTAGCCGGAACTCCTACGAGCAGTACTTC CAWESSRNSYEQYF
- few TRBJ2-7 TRBV12-3/TRBV12-4 TGTGCCAGCAGTTTAGCGGGAAGGGACGCCGTCTTC CASSLAGRDAVF
TRBD1 few TRBJ1-5 TRBV6-2/TRBV6-3 TGTGCCAGCAGTTGGGGACAGGGTCCCAATCAGCCCCAGCATTTT CASSWGQGPNQPQHF
- - TRBJ2-1 TRBV12-3/TRBV12-4 TGTGCCAGCAGTCGAAGAGACAGACTATACAATGAGCAGTTCTTC CASSRRDRLYNEQFF
TRBD1 few TRBJ2-7 TRBV28 TGTGCCAGCAGTTGGGACAGTCCCCTCCAACTCTACGAGCAGTACTTC CASSWDSPLQLYEQYF
TRBD1 - TRBJ1-6 TRBV9 TGTGCCAGCAGCGCGACAGGGAGTTTTTCACCCCTCCACTTT CASSATGSFSPLHF
- few TRBJ2-3 TRBV2 TGTGCCAGCAGTGATTGGGGACTGGGCACAGATACGCAGTATTTT CASSDWGLGTDTQYF
TRBD2 few TRBJ2-1 TRBV12-3/TRBV12-4 TGTGCCAGCAGTACAATACGTCCGGGACACTTCGGAACTAGCGGGAGTGGTGAGCAGTTCTTC CASSTIRPGHFGTSGSGEQFF
- few TRBJ2-3 TRBV6-6 TGTGCCAGCAGGCTGGGGGGAGGAACAGATACGCAGTATTTT CASRLGGGTDTQYF
- - TRBJ2-7 TRBV15 TGTGCCACCAGCAGAGCGGGGGACAGTAACTACGAGCAGTACTTC CATSRAGDSNYEQYF
TRBD1 - TRBJ1-6 TRBV6-6 TGTGCCAGCAGGAAGACAGGGGGCAGCTTGAATTCACCCCTCCACTTT CASRKTGGSLNSPLHF
- - TRBJ1-2 TRBV20-1 TGCAGTGCTAGACCCCCTCGGGGGACAAACTATGGCTACACCTTC CSARPPRGTNYGYTF
- - TRBJ2-7 TRBV20-1 TGCAGTGCTAGCGACCCCCCCGGGGACGGTCCCTACGAGCAGTACTTC CSASDPPGDGPYEQYF
TRBD2 - TRBJ2-3 TRBV7-2 TGTGCCAGCAGCCCTAGCGGGGCGAGCACAGATACGCAGTATTTT CASSPSGASTDTQYF
TRBD2 - TRBJ2-3 TRBV29-1 TGCAGCGTTCGATTGAGGAGCGGGAGGGTCGCAGATACGCAGTATTTT CSVRLRSGRVADTQYF
- - TRBJ1-5 TRBV20-1 TGCAGTGCTGGAGATTCTAGCAATCAGCCCCAGCATTTT CSAGDSSNQPQHF
- - TRBJ2-1 TRBV20-1 TGCAGTGCTAGTTCTAGCGACTCCTACAATGAGCAGTTCTTC CSASSSDSYNEQFF
TRBD2 few TRBJ2-3 TRBV5-1 TGCGCCAGCAGCTTGAGGGGGACTAGGACAGATACGCAGTATTTT CASSLRGTRTDTQYF
- - TRBJ1-5 TRBV6-2/TRBV6-3 TGTGCCAGCAGTTACTGGGGGGCGAGCAATCAGCCCCAGCATTTT CASSYWGASNQPQHF
- few TRBJ2-1 TRBV28 TGTGCCAGCAGTTCGCGGACGGTCGTCTCCTACAATGAGCAGTTCTTC CASSSRTVVSYNEQFF
TRBD1 few TRBJ2-3 TRBV6-4 TGTGCCAGCAGTGAAACCGGGGTGAGACCGGACAGGGCGACAGATACGCAGTATTTT CASSETGVRPDRATDTQYF